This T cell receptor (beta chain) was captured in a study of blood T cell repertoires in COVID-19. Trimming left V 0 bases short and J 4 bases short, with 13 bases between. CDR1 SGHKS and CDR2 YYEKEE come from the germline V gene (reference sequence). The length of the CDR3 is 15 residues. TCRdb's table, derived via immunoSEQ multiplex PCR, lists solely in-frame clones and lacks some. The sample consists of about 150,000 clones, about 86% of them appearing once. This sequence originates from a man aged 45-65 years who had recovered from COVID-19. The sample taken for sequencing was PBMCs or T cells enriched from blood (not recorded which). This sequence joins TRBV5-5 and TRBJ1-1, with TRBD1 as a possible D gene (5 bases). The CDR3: CASSLASGGSTEAFF. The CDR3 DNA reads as TGTGCCAGCAGCTTGGCTTCGGGGGGTAGCACTGAAGCTTTCTTT.